This T cell receptor (beta chain) is drawn from a study of blood T cell repertoires in COVID-19. Background on the study: Samples representing acute and convalescent COVID-19 were sourced from the United States, Italy and Spain. The analysed material was cDNA or gDNA that came from T cells, B-cell-depleted T cells, or PBMCs.

Authors' data handling: Quantification of nucleated cells was approximated via reference gene primer amplification. Clones were read by immunoSEQ multiplex PCR, and TCRdb kept only the in-frame ones, dropping some. V, J and clone size derive from that table, while D and trimming were established from the DNA sequence. The top ten hold around 1.5% of the sample, which has some 200,000 clones, 88% seen once. In germline, CDR1 is SGHAT, CDR2 FQNNGV. The CDR3 loop spans 13 amino acids. Trimming at V came to 6 bases and at J to 1 base, leaving 2 bases not matched to a gene. Sequencing was carried out using peripheral blood. This clonotype originated in a man aged 18 to 30 with active or convalescent COVID-19. The gene calls are TRBV11-2 and TRBJ2-5, with 7 nucleotides matching TRBD2. The CDR3 nucleotides are TGTGCCAGCAGAAGCGGGACCCAAGAGACCCAGTACTTC. It translates to CASRSGTQETQYF.